These T cell receptor beta chains were read from a single sample in a study of control samples from healthy donors and cancer patients. Clones were sequenced by immunoSEQ multiplex PCR, and TCRdb holds only the in-frame ones, with some missing. Of over 100,000 clones listed, about nine tenths are singletons. Sequencing input: blood. These receptors originate from a human donor in good health. The donor label of this sample is uncertain. Both conserved end residues are trimmed from each CDR3.

TRBV29-1,TRBJ2-5,SVGGAGGETQY
TRBV5-8,TRBJ2-5,ASRSGAWETQY
TRBV24-1,TRBJ2-1,ATSLGDRGYNEQF
TRBV5-4,TRBJ1-2,ASSPGQAGGRINGYT
TRBV14,TRBJ1-1,ASSLRLGQAKAF
TRBV7-2,TRBJ2-1,ASSFSYTGKGFNEQF
TRBV2,TRBJ1-5,ASSADRGNQPQH
TRBV30,TRBJ1-1,AWRSGVGNLENTEAF
TRBV3-1/TRBV3-2,TRBJ1-1,ASTRGMNTEAF
TRBV3-1/TRBV3-2,TRBJ1-2,ASSQGGGFYGYT
TRBV4-1,TRBJ1-3,ASSQDGTGPH
TRBV7-2,TRBJ2-1,ASSLVAVYNEQF
TRBV6-6,TRBJ1-1,ASTQGRGAMNTEAF
TRBV12-3/TRBV12-4,TRBJ2-7,ASRLPGTYEQY
TRBV19,TRBJ1-2,ASSRTDANYGYT
TRBV5-1,TRBJ2-3,ASSFRSASTDTQY
TRBV6-9,TRBJ2-2,ASSYPRRAEKHPLGTGELF
TRBV5-1,TRBJ1-5,ASSPDTSNEAQH
TRBV29-1,TRBJ2-1,SVAPGQGLNNEQF
TRBV11-3,TRBJ1-1,ASSTGTFSSEAF
TRBV18,TRBJ1-1,ASSKRPDTEAF
TRBV7-9,TRBJ2-7,ASSSSTGNEQY
TRBV30,TRBJ2-3,ATPGGSTDTQY
TRBV7-9,TRBJ2-7,ASSLFLSSSYEQY
TRBV20-1,TRBJ1-5,SASGGGNQPQH
TRBV19,TRBJ1-1,ASRRGGGTEAF
TRBV18,TRBJ1-1,ASSPPGGLRPMNTEAF
TRBV30,TRBJ1-4,AWGQPVNEKLF
TRBV21-1,TRBJ2-6,AREVLSGANVLT
TRBV5-5,TRBJ2-5,ASSFGGETQY
TRBV12-3/TRBV12-4,TRBJ2-3,ASSLTGRDTQY
TRBV27,TRBJ1-5,ASSIDSNQPQH
TRBV7-9,TRBJ1-5,ASRQGGQPQH
TRBV19,TRBJ1-6,ASSIFKGGNSPLH
TRBV4-1,TRBJ2-3,ASSQTWRVEDTQY
TRBV27,TRBJ2-7,ASSLTVLSYEQY
TRBV3-1/TRBV3-2,TRBJ2-1,ASRNTGEQF
TRBV6-5,TRBJ2-1,ASRTLSYNEQF
TRBV5-1,TRBJ1-6,ASSRGAGTYNSPLH
TRBV19,TRBJ1-2,ASSRRPERENYGYT
TRBV30,TRBJ1-6,AWSLGGPSYNSPLH
TRBV2,TRBJ1-1,ASSGDGNTEAF
TRBV12-3/TRBV12-4,TRBJ1-5,ASSYDQPQH
TRBV9,TRBJ1-2,ASSVGNYGYT
TRBV2,TRBJ2-3,ASSPLASTDTQY
TRBV5-1,TRBJ2-6,ASSLVSGFPSGANVLT
TRBV7-8,TRBJ1-1,ASSHPGAQGAVTEAF
TRBV5-1,TRBJ1-1,ASRHTNTEAF
TRBV7-3,TRBJ2-1,ASSWSGEYNEQF
TRBV19,TRBJ1-1,ATTPQGRTEAF